This T cell receptor beta chain was identified during a study of control samples from healthy donors and cancer patients (dated by TCRdb to about 2020). Library method: the immunoSEQ multiplex PCR assay. Sourced from immuneACCESS, this table was stored by TCRdb with only in-frame sequences that have V and J called. A share of the clones is absent; for the studies checked, an unresolved V gene accounts for under half, and the remainder has no known explanation. Here the sample has roughly 130,000 clones; roughly 91% occur a single time. The biggest ten clones account for around 1.8% of the sample. The CDR3 numbers 15 residues from cysteine through phenylalanine. Here the CDR3 DNA is all that survives: 45 bases in frame from base 1. V and J lose 0 bases and 4 bases, and a span of 11 bases separates them. Taken from the germline V gene (reference sequence), the CDR1 and CDR2 loops are LGHDT and YNNKEL.

As to this clone: It has no known antigen specificity. The record has no base qualities; no much larger clone is one base away.

The receptor was isolated from a man aged 50-60 years with head and neck cancer. Sequenced sample: PBMCs. The rearrangement joined TRBV3-1 (or the pseudogene TRBV3-2) to TRBJ2-3; the D segment could be TRBD2, given 5 matching bases. The sequence in DNA is TGTGCCAGCAGCCAAGATTATGCTAGCCCAGATACGCAGTATTTT. It codes for CASSQDYASPDTQYF.